This TCR beta chain was obtained from a study of identifying expanded T cells in peripheral blood (dated by TCRdb to the late 2010s). Some background on the complete study: Technical replicates were generated by sequencing separate aliquots of the same genomic DNA pool, with four replicates compared pairwise. Results the study describes overall, beyond this receptor: The authors expected that biological variance in healthy repertoires might rise further over much longer intervals, such as months to years. The binomial model flagged around 1.1 differentially abundant clones between technical replicates, compared with approximately 15 over around two weeks and about 20 over around 4 weeks. In all healthy donors, the variance in clone template counts between samples taken roughly 14 days apart rose significantly as total template count increased. Across all healthy-donor time intervals, the beta-binomial model significantly lowered both the number of clones called differentially abundant and the false-positive rate.

Its CDR3 holds 15 amino acids, cysteine through phenylalanine. Only the CDR3 DNA is retained, 45 bases long and in frame from the first base. V loses 7 bases, J loses 1 base, and the germline ends lie 13 bases apart. CDR1 and CDR2, per the germline V gene, are SGHNT and YENEEA. During the collection period, no infections or other immune events were recorded for the healthy donors. To calibrate time-dependent variance in a beta-binomial model of T-cell clone differential abundance, blood repertoires from healthy donors were used as a training cohort. The training cohort comprised roughly 10 healthy donors, 3 female and 7 male. The donors were between about 29 and 65 years old, with an average age of about 47 years. Whole blood, obtained from a commercial supplier, was collected from each healthy donor at three time points spaced roughly 14 days apart. For immunosequencing, genomic DNA was extracted from whole blood that had not been sorted.

TCRbeta CDR3 regions were profiled by bias-controlled multiplex PCR amplification of genomic DNA with the immunoSEQ Assay. In the source study's methods: The absolute abundance of each unique TCRbeta CDR3 region was quantified after sequences were collapsed and filtered. Differential abundance was tested with a binomial (Fisher-equivalent) model and with a beta-binomial model adding time-dependent variance fitted from healthy donors. Clones with fewer than 5 combined templates were excluded, and clones with Benjamini-Hochberg FDR below 0.01 were called differentially abundant. The form v = (b*log(k)+a)^2 was used to model beta-binomial variance as a function of total template count across the two samples. Drawn from immuneACCESS, this table holds only the in-frame rearrangements with V and J called that TCRdb kept. Clones are partly lost; checked studies trace under half to an unresolved V gene and leave the rest unexplained. Clone size and the V and J calls come from that table; the DNA yielded D and trimming. For this sample the table gives about 78,000 clones, of which roughly 81% were detected only once. Jointly, the top ten make up about 20% of the sample.

On this clone itself: Its cognate antigen has yet to be identified. It has no much larger one-base neighbor in the sample; base qualities were not kept.

Sequencing input: blood. The chain links TRBV11-3 with TRBJ2-2; the D gene is perhaps TRBD1 or TRBD2, as each covers 7 bases. This clonotype originated in a person aged 18 to 75 in good health. The CDR3 loop reads CASTPGGVNTGELFF. Read as DNA, the sequence is TGTGCCAGCACCCCAGGGGGGGTGAACACCGGGGAGCTGTTTTTT.